Following are 7 T cell receptor beta chains from one sample sequenced in a study of technical replicates of blood from several donors (dated by TCRdb to about 2017). The method behind the library was the immunoSEQ multiplex PCR assay. The table comes from immuneACCESS by way of TCRdb, which keeps in-frame sequences with V and J called. Part of the clones is missing from these tables; in studies checked, under half for an unresolved V gene and the rest for unknown reasons. This sample lists roughly 60,000 clones; roughly 91% were detected once. The top ten clonotypes cover about 5% of the sample. Sequencing was performed on PBMCs. All receptors derive from a human donor in good health. Some clones in this sample may be carry-over from other donors' samples.

The chain has TRBV7-3 and TRBJ2-5; 8 nucleotides agree with TRBD1. CDR3 length equals 13 residues. Germline lookup yields CDR1 SGHTA and CDR2 FQGTGA. After removal of 5 bases from V and 4 bases from J, the junction contained 3 bases not matched to a gene. The CDR3 region is CASSTGTGETQYF. In DNA form, the CDR3 reads TGTGCCAGCAGCACCGGGACAGGAGAGACCCAGTACTTC.

The chain recombines TRBV7-9 with TRBJ2-3, with D possibly matching TRBD1 (5 bases). Trimming left V 5 bases short and J 2 bases short, with 14 bases between. CDR3 length: 15 residues. Per germline, CDR1 SEHNR and CDR2 FQNEAQ (reference sequence). The chain's CDR3 is CASSLDTTPTDTQYF. The DNA for the CDR3 is TGTGCCAGCAGCCTGGACACGACCCCCACAGATACGCAGTATTTT. Drawing the rest from reference TRBV7-9 and TRBJ2-3, the complete variable domain is DTGVSQNPRHKITKRGQNVTFRCDPISEHNRLYWYRQTLGQGPEFLTYFQNEAQLEKSRLLSDRFSAERPKGSFSTLEIQRTEQGDSAMYLCASSLDTTPTDTQYFGPGTRLTVL.

The DNA of the CDR3 is TGTGCCAGCACTTCGGGACTAGCGCTCGAGCAGTACTTC. Its translation: CASTSGLALEQYF. The chain employs TRBV6-5 and TRBJ2-7, with 10 bases identical to TRBD2. The CDR3 consists of 13 residues. After removal of 7 bases from V and 6 bases from J, the junction contained 6 bases not matched to a gene. Germline V gives CDR1 MNHEY, CDR2 SVGAGI.

This chain joins TRBV19 and TRBJ2-3; 9 bases are a match to TRBD2. Losses at the gene ends were 8 bases for V and 5 bases for J; bases not matched to a gene: 11. The CDR3 extends over 15 amino acids. From germline, CDR1 is LNHDA and CDR2 SQIVND (reference sequence). The CDR3 protein is CASSLAGVRLDTQYF. DNA for the CDR3: TGTGCCAGTTCCTTAGCGGGAGTGAGGTTAGATACGCAGTATTTT.

V usage is TRBV7-2 and J usage is TRBJ2-2, with D perhaps TRBD2 (7 bases). Germline CDR1 is SGHTA and CDR2 is FQGNSA. The length of the CDR3 is 18 residues. The ends were cut back, 7 bases at V and 5 bases at J, with 26 bases in the middle. CDR3 loop: CASTRKAGGGLSTGELFF. DNA of the CDR3: TGTGCCAGCACCCGAAAGGCTGGGGGGGGGCTTAGTACCGGGGAGCTGTTTTTT.

The chain recombines TRBV29-1 with TRBJ1-2; the D gene is possibly TRBD1 (6 bases). Trimming shortened V by 0 bases and J by 6 bases, and 11 bases separated the two germline ends. CDR1 is SQVTM and CDR2 is ANQGSEA in the germline V gene. CDR3 size: 13 residues. DNA for the CDR3: TGCAGCGTTGAAGATGTACAGGGAGATGGCTACACCTTC. Translating it yields CSVEDVQGDGYTF.

The chain is built from TRBV28 and TRBJ1-3, with 7 nucleotides matching TRBD1. Per germline, CDR1 MDHEN and CDR2 SYDVKM. The CDR3 length is 14 residues. J gave up 4 bases and V 7 bases, and 7 bases lay outside the gene matches. CDR3 DNA: TGTGCCAGCACGACAGGGAGCCACGGAAACACCATATATTTT. It translates to CASTTGSHGNTIYF.